These 4 T cell receptor beta chains were all obtained from the same sample, sequenced in a study of pediatric ulcerative colitis. Sequencing used immunoSEQ multiplex PCR; TCRdb keeps in-frame clones, though not all of them. The sample holds 20,000 to 25,000 clones, roughly 74% seen once. During colonoscopy, one to two rectal pinch biopsies were collected. The material sequenced was gut tissue. These receptors were obtained from a boy between 10 and 17 years old with severe ulcerative colitis.

V usage is TRBV15 and J usage is TRBJ1-2; perhaps TRBD1 as D (6 bases). Germline CDR1 LNHNV, CDR2 YYDKDF (reference sequence). V lost 7 bases and J lost 2, with 14 bases in between. The CDR3 consists of 14 residues. As DNA, the CDR3 is TGTGCCACCAAGGGGGGGGCGTCGAACTATGGCTACACCTTC. Protein product: CATKGGASNYGYTF.

The V call is TRBV6-5, the J call TRBJ1-4; D gene ambiguous. Per germline, CDR1 MNHEY and CDR2 SVGAGI. V lost 5 bases and J lost 0, with 10 bases in between. The CDR3 has 15 residues. The CDR3 is CASSPQIATNEKLFF. The CDR3 region has the DNA TGTGCCAGCAGTCCGCAAATTGCAACTAATGAAAAACTGTTTTTT.

Regarding this clone: Other DNA sequences from this sample encode an identical CDR3 as well. The rearrangement joins TRBV7-9 to TRBJ2-1; 9 bases agree with TRBD2. Germline V gives CDR1 SEHNR, CDR2 FQNEAQ (reference sequence). Trimming removed 6 bases from V and 4 bases from J; junction bases left unmatched: 1. The CDR3 has 13 amino acids. The CDR3 region is CASRLAGYNEQFF. The CDR3 DNA follows: TGTGCCAGCAGACTAGCGGGTTACAATGAGCAGTTCTTC.

V is TRBV19 and J is TRBJ1-1; D is uncertain. The CDR3 length is 14 residues. Germline V CDR1 and CDR2: LNHDA, SQIVND (reference sequence). Trimming removed 3 bases at V and 2 bases at J, with 10 bases between. CDR3 DNA: TGTGCCAGTAGTATCTTCGACTCCAACACTGAAGCTTTCTTT. It yields the protein CASSIFDSNTEAFF. Complete variable domain (other parts from reference TRBV19 and TRBJ1-1): DGGITQSPKYLFRKEGQNVTLSCEQNLNHDAMYWYRQDPGQGLRLIYYSQIVNDFQKGDIAEGYSVSREKKESFPLTVTSAQKNPTAFYLCASSIFDSNTEAFFGQGTRLTVV.